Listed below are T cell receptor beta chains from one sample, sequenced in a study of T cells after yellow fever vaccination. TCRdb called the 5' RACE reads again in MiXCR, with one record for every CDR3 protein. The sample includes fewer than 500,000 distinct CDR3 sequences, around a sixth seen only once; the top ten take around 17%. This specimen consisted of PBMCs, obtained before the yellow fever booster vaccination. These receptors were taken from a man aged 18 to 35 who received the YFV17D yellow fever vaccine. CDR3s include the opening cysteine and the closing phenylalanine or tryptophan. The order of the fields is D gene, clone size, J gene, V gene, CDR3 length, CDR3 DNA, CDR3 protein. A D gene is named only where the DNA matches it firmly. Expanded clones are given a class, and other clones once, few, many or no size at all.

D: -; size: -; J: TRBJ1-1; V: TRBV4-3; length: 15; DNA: TGCGCCAGCAGCCAAGGAGGGGGGTCTAACACTGAAGCTTTCTTT; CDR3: CASSQGGGSNTEAFF
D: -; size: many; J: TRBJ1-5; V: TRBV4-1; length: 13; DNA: TGCGCCAGCAGCCAAGTAAGGGGTCAGCCCCAGCATTTT; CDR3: CASSQVRGQPQHF
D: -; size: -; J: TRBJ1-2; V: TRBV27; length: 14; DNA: TGTGCCAGCAGTTTATCATCGGGGGCCTATGGCTACACCTTC; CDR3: CASSLSSGAYGYTF
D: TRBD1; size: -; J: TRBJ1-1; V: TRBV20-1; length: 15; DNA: TGCAGTGCTTCCCATCCGGGACAGGGAAACACTGAAGCTTTCTTT; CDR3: CSASHPGQGNTEAFF
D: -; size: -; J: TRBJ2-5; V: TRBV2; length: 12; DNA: TGTGCCAGCAGTGAACGCAGGGAGACCCAGTACTTC; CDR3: CASSERRETQYF
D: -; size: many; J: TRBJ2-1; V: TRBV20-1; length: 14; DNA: TGCAGTGCCACAGGGAACTGGTCCTACAATGAGCAGTTCTTC; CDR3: CSATGNWSYNEQFF
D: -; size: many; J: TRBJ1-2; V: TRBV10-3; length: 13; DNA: TGTGCCATCAGAGGGGCCCTGAACTATGGCTACACCTTC; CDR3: CAIRGALNYGYTF
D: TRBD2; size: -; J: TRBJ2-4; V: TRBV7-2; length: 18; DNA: TGTGCCAGCAGCTCCCTAGCGGGGCCGAGACTGTACGGAAACATTCAGTACTTC; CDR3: CASSSLAGPRLYGNIQYF
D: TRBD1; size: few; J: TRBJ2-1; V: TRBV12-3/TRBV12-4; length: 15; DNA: TGTGCCAGCAGGACAACCGGGACAGCCTACAATGAGCAGTTCTTC; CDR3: CASRTTGTAYNEQFF
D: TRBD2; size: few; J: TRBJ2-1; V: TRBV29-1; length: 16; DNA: TGCAGCGTTGAGGGGACTAGCGGGGGCGAATACAATGAGCAGTTCTTC; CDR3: CSVEGTSGGEYNEQFF
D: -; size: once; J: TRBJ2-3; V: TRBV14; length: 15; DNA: TGTGCCAGCAGCCCGTGGGGACGGTCCACAGATACGCAGTATTTT; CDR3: CASSPWGRSTDTQYF
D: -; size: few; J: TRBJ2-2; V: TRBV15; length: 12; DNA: TGTGCCACCAGCAGCAGGGGCGGGGAGCTGTTTTTT; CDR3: CATSSRGGELFF
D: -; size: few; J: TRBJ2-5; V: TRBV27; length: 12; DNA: TGTGCCAGCAGTTCCGCTCAAGAGACCCAGTACTTC; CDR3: CASSSAQETQYF
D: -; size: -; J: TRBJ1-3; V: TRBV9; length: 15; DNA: TGTGCCAGCAGCGTGATGGGGGTGACTGGAAACACCATATATTTT; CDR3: CASSVMGVTGNTIYF
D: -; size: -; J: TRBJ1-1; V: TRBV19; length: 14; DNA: TGTGCCAGTAGTATCTCTGGGGCAGAAGGAGAAGCTTTCTTT; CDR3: CASSISGAEGEAFF
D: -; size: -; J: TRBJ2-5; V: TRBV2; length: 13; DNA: TGTGCCAGCAAGTTTGGAGCCGGCGAGACCCAGTACTTC; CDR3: CASKFGAGETQYF
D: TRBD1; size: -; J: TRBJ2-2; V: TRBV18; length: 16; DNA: TGTGCCAGCTCGAACGTACAGGGGGCAACGGCCGGGGAGCTGTTTTTT; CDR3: CASSNVQGATAGELFF
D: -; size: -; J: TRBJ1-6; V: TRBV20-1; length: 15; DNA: TGCAGTGCTAGTCTATCCCCAGGTGAAGGTTCACCCCTCCACTTT; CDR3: CSASLSPGEGSPLHF
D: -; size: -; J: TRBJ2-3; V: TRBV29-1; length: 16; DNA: TGCAGCGTTCATTTCATGGCCCCGCCGCACCCAGATACGCAGTATTTT; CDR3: CSVHFMAPPHPDTQYF
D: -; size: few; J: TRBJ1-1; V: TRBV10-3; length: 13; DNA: TGTGCCATCAGTGTCCAGCAGAACACTGAAGCTTTCTTT; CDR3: CAISVQQNTEAFF
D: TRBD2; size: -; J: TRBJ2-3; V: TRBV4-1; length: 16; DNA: TGCGCCAGCAGGAAAGTGCGGGGGGCGCAAATCCCCCCGCAGTATTTT; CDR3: CASRKVRGAQIPPQYF
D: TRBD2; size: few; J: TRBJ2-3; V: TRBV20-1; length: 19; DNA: TGCAGTTCCCCCCCCCTAGCGGGGGGCACCATTAGAAGCACAGATACGCAGTATTTT; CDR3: CSSPPLAGGTIRSTDTQYF
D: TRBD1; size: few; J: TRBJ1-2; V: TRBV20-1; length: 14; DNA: TGCAGTGCTAGAGATTATGGGACAGCCTATGGCTACACCTTC; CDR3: CSARDYGTAYGYTF
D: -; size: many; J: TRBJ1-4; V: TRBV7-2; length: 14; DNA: TGTGCCAGCAGCCAGGGCGGAAACAATGAAAAACTGTTTTTT; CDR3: CASSQGGNNEKLFF
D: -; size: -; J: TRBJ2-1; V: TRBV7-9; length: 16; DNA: TGTGCCAGCAGCGCGGAAGGCGGGGGCCTCTACAATGAGCAGTTCTTC; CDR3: CASSAEGGGLYNEQFF
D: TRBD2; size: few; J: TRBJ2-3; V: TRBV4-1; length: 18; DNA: TGCGCCAGCAGCCTGGGACTAGCGGGGGTGACTAGCACAGATACGCAGTATTTT; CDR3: CASSLGLAGVTSTDTQYF
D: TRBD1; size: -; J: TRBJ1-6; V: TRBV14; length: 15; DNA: TGTGCCAGCAGCCAGATATCAGGGGGCGCTTCACCCCTCCACTTT; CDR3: CASSQISGGASPLHF
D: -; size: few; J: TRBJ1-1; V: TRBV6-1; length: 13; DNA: TGTGCCAGCATCGAACACTGGAACACTGAAGCTTTCTTT; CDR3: CASIEHWNTEAFF
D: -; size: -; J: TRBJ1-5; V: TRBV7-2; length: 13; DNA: TGTGCCAGCTGCACCACCGAGGGGCAGCCCCAGCATTTT; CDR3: CASCTTEGQPQHF
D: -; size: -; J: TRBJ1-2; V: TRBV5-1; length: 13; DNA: TGCGCCAGCAGCACCGGACAGCCGGGTGGCTACACCTTC; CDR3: CASSTGQPGGYTF
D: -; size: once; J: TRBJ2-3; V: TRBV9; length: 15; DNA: TGTGCCAGCAGCGTAGCGGGGGTCACTCCAGATACGCAGTATTTT; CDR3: CASSVAGVTPDTQYF
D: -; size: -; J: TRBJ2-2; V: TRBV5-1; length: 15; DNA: TGCGCCAGCAGCCAGGACAGATCGAACACCGGGGAGCTGTTTTTT; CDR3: CASSQDRSNTGELFF
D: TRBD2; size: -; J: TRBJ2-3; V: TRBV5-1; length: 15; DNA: TGCGCCAGCAGCTGGGCCGGGGGGAGCACAGATACGCAGTATTTT; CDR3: CASSWAGGSTDTQYF
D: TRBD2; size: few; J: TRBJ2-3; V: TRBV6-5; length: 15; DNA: TGTGCCAGCAGTTACTCCGGACTAGGGAGGGATACGCAGTATTTT; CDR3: CASSYSGLGRDTQYF
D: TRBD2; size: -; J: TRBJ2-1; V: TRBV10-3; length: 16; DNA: TGTGCCATCAGACCCCAGGGCGGGGGGGCCAAAAATGAGCAGTTCTTC; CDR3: CAIRPQGGGAKNEQFF
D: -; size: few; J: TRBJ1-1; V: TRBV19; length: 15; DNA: TGTGCCAGTAGTACCCTGGACAGTACTAACACTGAAGCTTTCTTT; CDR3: CASSTLDSTNTEAFF
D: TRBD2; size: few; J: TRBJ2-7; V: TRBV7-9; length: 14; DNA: TGTGCCAGCAGCTTAGTAGCGGGGACCTACGAGCAGTACTTC; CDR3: CASSLVAGTYEQYF
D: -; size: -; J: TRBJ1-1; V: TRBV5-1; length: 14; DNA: TGCGCCAGCAGTAGGAGGGAGGTAGATACTGAAGCTTTCTTT; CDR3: CASSRREVDTEAFF
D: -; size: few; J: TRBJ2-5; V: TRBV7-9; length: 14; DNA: TGTGCCAGCAAACCCGCCTTAGTAGAAGAGACCCAGTACTTC; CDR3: CASKPALVEETQYF
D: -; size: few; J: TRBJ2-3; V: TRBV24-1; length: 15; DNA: TGTGCCACCAGTGAGTCGGGGAATCGCCCGGATACGCAGTATTTT; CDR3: CATSESGNRPDTQYF
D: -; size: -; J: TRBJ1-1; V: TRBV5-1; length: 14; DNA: TGCGCCAGCAGCTTTGCGGCCACTGGCACTGAAGCTTTCTTT; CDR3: CASSFAATGTEAFF
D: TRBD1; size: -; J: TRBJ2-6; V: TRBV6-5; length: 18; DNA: TGTGCCAGCAGCGTTACTCCGGGACAGGGATCAGGGGCCAACGTCCTGACTTTC; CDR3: CASSVTPGQGSGANVLTF
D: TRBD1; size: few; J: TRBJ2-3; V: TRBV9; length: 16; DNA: TGTGCCAGCAGCTTCCAACAGGGGATCGCCACAGATACGCAGTATTTT; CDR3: CASSFQQGIATDTQYF
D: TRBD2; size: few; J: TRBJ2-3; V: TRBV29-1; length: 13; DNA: TGCAGCGCAGGTAGCGGGATTGGAGATACGCAGTATTTT; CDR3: CSAGSGIGDTQYF
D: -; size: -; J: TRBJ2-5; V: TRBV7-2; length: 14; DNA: TGTGCCAGCAGCTTTGGGAACTACCAAGAGACCCAGTACTTC; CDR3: CASSFGNYQETQYF
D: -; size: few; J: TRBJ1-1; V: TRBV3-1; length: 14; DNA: TGTGCCAGCAGCCCTCAGTGGGGGGGCACTGAAGCTTTCTTT; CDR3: CASSPQWGGTEAFF
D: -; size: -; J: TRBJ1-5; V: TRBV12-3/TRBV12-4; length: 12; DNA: TGTGCCAGCACTTCTGAACCTCAGCCCCAGCATTTT; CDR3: CASTSEPQPQHF
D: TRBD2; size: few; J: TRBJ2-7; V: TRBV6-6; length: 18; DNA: TGTGCCAGCAGTTACTCGGGACTAGCGGGGGCAAAGCGCTACGAGCAGTACTTC; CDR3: CASSYSGLAGAKRYEQYF
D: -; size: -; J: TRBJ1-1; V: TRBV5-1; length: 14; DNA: TGCGCCAGCAGAGGAACGGGGCTGGACACTGAAGCTTTCTTT; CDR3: CASRGTGLDTEAFF
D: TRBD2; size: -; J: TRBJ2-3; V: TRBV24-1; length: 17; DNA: TGTGCCACCAGTGATTCTCGGGGGGGCGGACACACAGATACGCAGTATTTT; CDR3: CATSDSRGGGHTDTQYF
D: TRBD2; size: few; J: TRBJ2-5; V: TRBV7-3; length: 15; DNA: TGTGCCAGCAGCGTGAGCGGGGGGTCACAAGAGACCCAGTACTTC; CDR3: CASSVSGGSQETQYF
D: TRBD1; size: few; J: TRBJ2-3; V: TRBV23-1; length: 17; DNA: TGCGCCAGCAGTCACCGCCTTCAGGGGGTGGTCACAGATACGCAGTATTTT; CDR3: CASSHRLQGVVTDTQYF
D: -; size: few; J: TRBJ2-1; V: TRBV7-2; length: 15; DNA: TGTGCCAGCACCCAAGAGAGGGGCGGGTTTAATGAGCAGTTCTTC; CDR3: CASTQERGGFNEQFF
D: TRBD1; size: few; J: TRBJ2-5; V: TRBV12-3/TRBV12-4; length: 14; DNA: TGTGCCAGCACCCCGGGACAGGGGTGGGAGACCCAGTACTTC; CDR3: CASTPGQGWETQYF
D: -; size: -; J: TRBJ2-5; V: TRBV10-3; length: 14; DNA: TGTGCCATCAGACTCACTGAGGCTTCGGAGACCCAGTACTTC; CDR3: CAIRLTEASETQYF
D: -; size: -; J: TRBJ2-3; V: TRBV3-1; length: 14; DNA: TGTGCCAGCAGCAACCGGGGGAGGACAGATACGCAGTATTTT; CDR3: CASSNRGRTDTQYF
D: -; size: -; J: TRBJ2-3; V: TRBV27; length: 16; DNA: TGTGCCAGCAGTTTCGTTTACAGGGGAGGTAGAGATACGCAGTATTTT; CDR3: CASSFVYRGGRDTQYF
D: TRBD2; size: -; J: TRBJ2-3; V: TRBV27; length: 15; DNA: TGTGCCAGCAGTCCAGCGGGGGGGCTCGGGGATACGCAGTATTTT; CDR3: CASSPAGGLGDTQYF
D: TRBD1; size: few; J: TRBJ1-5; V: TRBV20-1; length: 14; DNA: TGCAGTGCTAGGTTAGGGGGCGCGGGTCAGCCCCAGCATTTT; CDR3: CSARLGGAGQPQHF